This T cell receptor (beta chain) derives from a study of T-cell memory formation after mild COVID-19. Overall study: TCR clusters were largely donor specific.

Findings of the study overall: Contracting clones from day 15 to 85 showed balanced CD4/CD8; later expanders favored CD4+.

From the 5' RACE reads, TCRdb called clonotypes with MiXCR, one entry per CDR3 protein. The table includes around 250,000 distinct CDR3 sequences, roughly 16% detected once. Germline CDR1 reads MGHRA; CDR2 reads YSYEKL. Trimming pared 6 bases from V and 3 bases from J, leaving 15 bases between. The CDR3 is made up of 14 amino acids. In regard to this clonotype: Its target is not known.

The sequence was collected from a man aged 18 to 30 who had mild COVID-19 (a few samples of this study predate the infection). Cell type and time point are not known. Material: PBMCs or a T cell subset sorted from them (not recorded which). V usage is TRBV4-1 and J usage is TRBJ2-7; maybe TRBD1 (6 bases). CDR3 sequence (DNA): TGCGCCAGCAGAGTGGGAACAGGGAGCTACGAGCAGTACTTC. Translating it yields CASRVGTGSYEQYF.